The T cell receptor (beta chain) described here comes from a study of T cell changes during pregnancy in multiple sclerosis. This CDR3 comprises 14 residues. The germline gives CDR1 GTSNPN, CDR2 SVGIG (reference sequence). The trim removed 0 bases at V and 5 bases at J, leaving 4 bases unmatched. Measured with immunoSEQ multiplex PCR; TCRdb has only the in-frame clones, and not every one. The sample records 40,000 to 50,000 clones, less than 90% being singletons. The origin of this receptor is a female donor with multiple sclerosis, enrolled in a pregnancy study. This specimen consisted of CD4+ T cells from peripheral blood mononuclear cells, obtained before pregnancy. The chain uses TRBV30 and TRBJ2-1; 7 bases line up with TRBD1. This CDR3 is CAWSVGGLNNEQFF. The CDR3 bases are TGTGCCTGGAGTGTAGGGGGCTTAAACAATGAGCAGTTCTTC.